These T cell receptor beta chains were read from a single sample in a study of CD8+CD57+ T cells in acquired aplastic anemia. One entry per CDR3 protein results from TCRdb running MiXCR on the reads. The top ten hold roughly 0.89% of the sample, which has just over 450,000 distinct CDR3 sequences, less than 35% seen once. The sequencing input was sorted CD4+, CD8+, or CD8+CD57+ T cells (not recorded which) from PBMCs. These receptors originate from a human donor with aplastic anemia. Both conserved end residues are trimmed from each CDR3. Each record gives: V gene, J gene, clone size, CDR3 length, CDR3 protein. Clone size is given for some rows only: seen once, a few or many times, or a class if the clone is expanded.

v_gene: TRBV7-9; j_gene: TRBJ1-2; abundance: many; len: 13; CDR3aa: ASSQHQGLGYGYT
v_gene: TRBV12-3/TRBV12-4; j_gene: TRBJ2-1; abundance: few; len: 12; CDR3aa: ASSLDRPYNEQF
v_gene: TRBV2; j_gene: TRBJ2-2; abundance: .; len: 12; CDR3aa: ASSLGVLAGELF
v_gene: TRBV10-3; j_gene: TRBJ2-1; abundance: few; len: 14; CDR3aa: AISEGLAGEGNEQF
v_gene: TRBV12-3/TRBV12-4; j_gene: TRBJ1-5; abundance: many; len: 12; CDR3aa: ASSPGPGNQPQH
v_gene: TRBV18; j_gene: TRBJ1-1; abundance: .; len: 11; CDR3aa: ASSDSVNTEAF
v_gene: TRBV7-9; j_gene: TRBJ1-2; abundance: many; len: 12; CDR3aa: ASRSSQGNYGYT
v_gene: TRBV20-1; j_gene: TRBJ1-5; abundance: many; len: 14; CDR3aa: SARTHGQVNNQPQH
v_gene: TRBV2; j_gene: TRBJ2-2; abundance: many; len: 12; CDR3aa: ASKDLVNTGELF
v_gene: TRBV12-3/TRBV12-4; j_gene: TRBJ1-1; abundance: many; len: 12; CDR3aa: ASTVGRVNTEAF
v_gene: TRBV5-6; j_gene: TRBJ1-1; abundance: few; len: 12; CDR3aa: ASSLGVNSGEAF
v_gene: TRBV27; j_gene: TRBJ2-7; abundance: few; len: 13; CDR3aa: ASSSMTGFTYEQY
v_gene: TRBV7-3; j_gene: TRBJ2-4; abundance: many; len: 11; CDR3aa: ASSMSGGNIQY
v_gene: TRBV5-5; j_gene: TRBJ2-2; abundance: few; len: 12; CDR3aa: ASSRPIGAGELF
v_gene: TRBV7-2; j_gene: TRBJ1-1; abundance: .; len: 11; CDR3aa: ASSLQDRGQAF
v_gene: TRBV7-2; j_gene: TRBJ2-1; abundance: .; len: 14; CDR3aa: ASSLALAGDVNEQF
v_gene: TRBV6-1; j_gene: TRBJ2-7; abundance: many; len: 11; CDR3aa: ATGWRNSYEQY
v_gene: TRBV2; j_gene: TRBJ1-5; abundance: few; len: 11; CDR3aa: ASKERENQPQH
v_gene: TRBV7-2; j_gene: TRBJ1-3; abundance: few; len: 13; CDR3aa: ASSYTGTPVNTIY
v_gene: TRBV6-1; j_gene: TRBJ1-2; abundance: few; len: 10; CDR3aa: ATLYRGKGYT
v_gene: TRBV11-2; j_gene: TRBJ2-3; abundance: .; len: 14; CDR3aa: ASSFTGGGSTDTQY
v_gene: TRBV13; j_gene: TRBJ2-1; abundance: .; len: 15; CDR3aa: ASSLESVARSSGQKF
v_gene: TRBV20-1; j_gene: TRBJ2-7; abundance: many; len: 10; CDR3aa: SASLASGEQY
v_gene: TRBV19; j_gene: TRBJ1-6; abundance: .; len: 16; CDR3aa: ASARVGTGTSSISPLH
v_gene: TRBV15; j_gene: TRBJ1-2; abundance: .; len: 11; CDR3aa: ATSSGQDYGYT
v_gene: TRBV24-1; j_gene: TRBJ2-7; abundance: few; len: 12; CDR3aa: ASSGGTFITEQY
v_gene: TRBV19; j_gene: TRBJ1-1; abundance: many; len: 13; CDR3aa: ASSAPGTGNTEAF
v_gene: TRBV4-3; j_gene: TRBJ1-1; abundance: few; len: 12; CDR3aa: ASSQEGLGSEAF
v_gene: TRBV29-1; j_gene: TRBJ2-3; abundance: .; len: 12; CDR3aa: SADSDREADTQY